A selection of T cell receptor beta chains follows, all from one sample in a study of Ad26.COV2.S vaccination and SARS-CoV-2 variants. Produced via immunoSEQ multiplex PCR; TCRdb's table is partial and in-frame only. The data hold more than 300,000 clones, with just under 85% observed a single time. The sequenced sample was peripheral blood, obtained in a trial of Ad26.COV2.S vaccine versus placebo. These receptor sequences come from a person between 18 and 65 years old who received the Ad26.COV2.S COVID-19 vaccine or a placebo. The CDR3 runs from the conserved cysteine through the conserved F or W. The D gene is left open where the match is weak. Some rows mark clone size as missing; the rest say once, few, many or name a class of expanded clone.

D gene: .
clone size: few
J gene: TRBJ2-1
V gene: TRBV7-2
CDR3 protein: CASSLEVFVNEQFF
CDR3 DNA: TGTGCCAGCAGCTTAGAAGTTTTTGTCAATGAGCAGTTCTTC

D gene: .
clone size: .
J gene: TRBJ2-7
V gene: TRBV24-1
CDR3 protein: CATAHGQKGYEQYF
CDR3 DNA: TGTGCCACAGCCCATGGACAGAAAGGCTACGAGCAGTACTTC

D gene: .
clone size: .
J gene: TRBJ1-4
V gene: TRBV19
CDR3 protein: CGGGLNEKLFF
CDR3 DNA: TGCGGGGGGGGCTTAAATGAAAAACTGTTTTTT

D gene: .
clone size: .
J gene: TRBJ1-1
V gene: TRBV28
CDR3 protein: CATSPNRAFF
CDR3 DNA: TGTGCCACCTCCCCGAATCGAGCTTTCTTT

D gene: .
clone size: few
J gene: TRBJ1-5
V gene: TRBV2
CDR3 protein: CASSENTGNQPQHF
CDR3 DNA: TGTGCCAGCAGTGAAAATACAGGCAATCAGCCCCAGCATTTT

D gene: .
clone size: .
J gene: TRBJ2-5
V gene: TRBV9
CDR3 protein: CASSVGGEYQETQYF
CDR3 DNA: TGTGCCAGCAGCGTAGGGGGGGAGTACCAAGAGACCCAGTACTTC

D gene: .
clone size: .
J gene: TRBJ1-6
V gene: TRBV4-1
CDR3 protein: CASSQDGAGSDSPLHF
CDR3 DNA: TGCGCCAGCAGCCAAGATGGGGCAGGGAGTGACTCACCCCTCCACTTT

D gene: TRBD2
clone size: .
J gene: TRBJ2-1
V gene: TRBV5-1
CDR3 protein: CASSLTSGSSSYNEQFF
CDR3 DNA: TGCGCCAGCAGCTTGACTAGCGGATCGAGCTCCTACAATGAGCAGTTCTTC

D gene: TRBD1
clone size: .
J gene: TRBJ1-6
V gene: TRBV6-5
CDR3 protein: CASSYSRGYNSPLHF
CDR3 DNA: TGTGCCAGCAGTTACTCCAGGGGGTATAATTCACCCCTCCACTTT

D gene: TRBD2
clone size: .
J gene: TRBJ2-3
V gene: TRBV24-1
CDR3 protein: CATSDLPRSGGRNTQYF
CDR3 DNA: TGTGCCACCAGTGATTTACCCCGCAGCGGGGGAAGGAATACGCAGTATTTT

D gene: TRBD1
clone size: once
J gene: TRBJ2-7
V gene: TRBV28
CDR3 protein: CASSSRQGGYEQYF
CDR3 DNA: TGTGCCAGCAGTTCAAGACAGGGTGGATACGAGCAGTACTTC

D gene: TRBD2
clone size: .
J gene: TRBJ2-1
V gene: TRBV27
CDR3 protein: CASSRGTSYNEQFF
CDR3 DNA: TGTGCCAGCAGTCGAGGGACTAGCTACAATGAGCAGTTCTTC

D gene: .
clone size: few
J gene: TRBJ2-5
V gene: TRBV5-4
CDR3 protein: CASSLEAHMGETQYF
CDR3 DNA: TGTGCCAGCAGCTTGGAGGCGCACATGGGGGAGACCCAGTACTTC

D gene: .
clone size: .
J gene: TRBJ1-1
V gene: TRBV6-5
CDR3 protein: CASSSRGGRNTEAFF
CDR3 DNA: TGTGCCAGCAGTTCTAGGGGGGGCCGGAACACTGAAGCTTTCTTT

D gene: .
clone size: .
J gene: TRBJ2-3
V gene: TRBV4-2
CDR3 protein: CASSQAPHTPPGLSHLTPTDTQYF
CDR3 DNA: TGTGCCAGCAGCCAAGCCCCCCATACTCCCCCGGGACTCTCCCATCTAACCCCCACAGATACGCAGTATTTT

D gene: TRBD1
clone size: .
J gene: TRBJ1-2
V gene: TRBV5-6
CDR3 protein: CASSMPGQGLYGYTF
CDR3 DNA: TGTGCCAGCAGCATGCCGGGACAGGGACTCTATGGCTACACCTTC

D gene: .
clone size: .
J gene: TRBJ1-5
V gene: TRBV28
CDR3 protein: CASSLPGVSNQPQHF
CDR3 DNA: TGTGCCAGCAGTTTACCAGGGGTGAGCAATCAGCCCCAGCATTTT

D gene: .
clone size: .
J gene: TRBJ2-1
V gene: TRBV6-1
CDR3 protein: CASSELTGRNEQFF
CDR3 DNA: TGTGCCAGCAGTGAATTGACTGGGAGGAATGAGCAGTTCTTC

D gene: .
clone size: .
J gene: TRBJ1-1
V gene: TRBV18
CDR3 protein: CASSPPGTGNTEAFF
CDR3 DNA: TGTGCCAGCTCACCACCCGGGACGGGGAACACTGAAGCTTTCTTT

D gene: .
clone size: .
J gene: TRBJ2-7
V gene: TRBV19
CDR3 protein: CASSISMNSYEQYF
CDR3 DNA: TGTGCCAGTAGTATCTCCATGAACTCCTACGAGCAGTACTTC

D gene: .
clone size: .
J gene: TRBJ2-1
V gene: TRBV6-5
CDR3 protein: CASSYSQGQVNEQFF
CDR3 DNA: TGTGCCAGCAGTTACAGTCAGGGCCAGGTTAATGAGCAGTTCTTC

D gene: .
clone size: .
J gene: TRBJ2-3
V gene: TRBV13
CDR3 protein: CASSRRAGTDTQYF
CDR3 DNA: TGTGCCAGCAGCCGCCGGGCAGGGACAGATACGCAGTATTTT

D gene: .
clone size: .
J gene: TRBJ1-1
V gene: TRBV6-4
CDR3 protein: CASSPWQGVSLTFF
CDR3 DNA: TGTGCCAGCAGTCCATGGCAGGGAGTATCGTTAACTTTCTTT

D gene: .
clone size: .
J gene: TRBJ1-2
V gene: TRBV24-1
CDR3 protein: CATWGLSSGYTF
CDR3 DNA: TGTGCCACCTGGGGCTTGTCGAGCGGCTACACCTTC

D gene: .
clone size: .
J gene: TRBJ2-7
V gene: TRBV3-1/TRBV3-2
CDR3 protein: CASSQIHQVGYEQYF
CDR3 DNA: TGTGCCAGCAGCCAAATTCACCAGGTGGGATACGAGCAGTACTTC

D gene: .
clone size: .
J gene: TRBJ2-3
V gene: TRBV9
CDR3 protein: CASSTLARLGGGPDTQYF
CDR3 DNA: TGTGCCAGCAGTACTCTAGCGAGGTTAGGGGGTGGCCCAGATACGCAGTATTTT

D gene: .
clone size: .
J gene: TRBJ1-5
V gene: TRBV10-3
CDR3 protein: CAISEAGGAGQPQHF
CDR3 DNA: TGTGCCATCAGTGAGGCTGGGGGCGCGGGGCAGCCCCAGCATTTT

D gene: .
clone size: .
J gene: TRBJ2-5
V gene: TRBV3-1/TRBV3-2
CDR3 protein: CASSQGPTRGETQYF
CDR3 DNA: TGTGCCAGCAGCCAAGGTCCGACTAGGGGAGAGACCCAGTACTTC

D gene: TRBD1
clone size: .
J gene: TRBJ1-4
V gene: TRBV6-6
CDR3 protein: CASSYFGGQGEKLFF
CDR3 DNA: TGTGCCAGCAGTTACTTCGGGGGACAGGGGGAAAAACTGTTTTTT

D gene: .
clone size: .
J gene: TRBJ1-1
V gene: TRBV5-6
CDR3 protein: CASSLQGRDTEAFF
CDR3 DNA: TGTGCCAGCAGCTTGCAGGGTAGGGACACTGAAGCTTTCTTT

D gene: .
clone size: .
J gene: TRBJ2-6
V gene: TRBV6-1
CDR3 protein: CASSEWTRKYSGANVLTF
CDR3 DNA: TGTGCCAGCAGTGAATGGACACGGAAGTACTCTGGGGCCAACGTCCTGACTTTC

D gene: TRBD1
clone size: .
J gene: TRBJ2-7
V gene: TRBV11-3
CDR3 protein: CASSRRRPPRDSAYEQYF
CDR3 DNA: TGTGCCAGCAGCCGCAGGAGGCCCCCCCGGGACAGCGCCTACGAGCAGTACTTC

D gene: .
clone size: .
J gene: TRBJ1-2
V gene: TRBV6-1
CDR3 protein: CASSEPGEVYGYTF
CDR3 DNA: TGTGCCAGCAGTGAGCCAGGGGAGGTATATGGCTACACCTTC

D gene: .
clone size: few
J gene: TRBJ1-1
V gene: TRBV28
CDR3 protein: CASSLMRAGQNTEAFF
CDR3 DNA: TGTGCCAGCAGTTTAATGCGGGCAGGTCAGAACACTGAAGCTTTCTTT

D gene: .
clone size: .
J gene: TRBJ1-1
V gene: TRBV6-1
CDR3 protein: CASSDRVRTEAFF
CDR3 DNA: TGTGCCAGCAGTGACAGGGTGAGGACTGAAGCTTTCTTT

D gene: TRBD2
clone size: once
J gene: TRBJ2-3
V gene: TRBV18
CDR3 protein: CASSPRVIAGDRGDTQYF
CDR3 DNA: TGTGCCAGCTCACCACGCGTGATAGCGGGGGACCGGGGAGATACGCAGTATTTT

D gene: .
clone size: .
J gene: TRBJ1-4
V gene: TRBV7-2
CDR3 protein: CASRRGGNEEKLFF
CDR3 DNA: TGTGCCAGCAGGAGGGGCGGGAATGAGGAAAAACTGTTTTTT

D gene: .
clone size: .
J gene: TRBJ2-1
V gene: TRBV27
CDR3 protein: CASSSSRGSYNEQFF
CDR3 DNA: TGTGCCAGCAGTTCCTCTCGGGGTTCCTACAATGAGCAGTTCTTC

D gene: .
clone size: .
J gene: TRBJ1-4
V gene: TRBV7-6
CDR3 protein: CASSRDRRQDRHEKLFF
CDR3 DNA: TGTGCCAGCAGCCGCGATCGAAGACAGGATCGTCACGAAAAACTGTTTTTT

D gene: .
clone size: .
J gene: TRBJ1-6
V gene: TRBV5-1
CDR3 protein: CASSLGTQNNSPLHF
CDR3 DNA: TGCGCCAGCAGCTTGGGGACGCAAAATAATTCACCCCTCCACTTT

D gene: .
clone size: .
J gene: TRBJ2-1
V gene: TRBV9
CDR3 protein: CASSDQGSSYNEQFF
CDR3 DNA: TGTGCCAGCAGCGATCAGGGGAGCTCCTACAATGAGCAGTTCTTC

D gene: .
clone size: .
J gene: TRBJ1-5
V gene: TRBV5-1
CDR3 protein: CASSPGGIGQPQHF
CDR3 DNA: TGCGCCAGCAGCCCCGGCGGGATAGGTCAGCCCCAGCATTTT

D gene: TRBD1
clone size: .
J gene: TRBJ1-6
V gene: TRBV11-3
CDR3 protein: CASSLGDSKTLHF
CDR3 DNA: TGTGCCAGCAGCTTAGGGGACAGTAAGACCCTCCACTTT

D gene: .
clone size: .
J gene: TRBJ1-2
V gene: TRBV7-2
CDR3 protein: CASSYRDLGGYTF
CDR3 DNA: TGTGCCAGCAGCTACCGGGACCTGGGTGGCTACACCTTC

D gene: .
clone size: .
J gene: TRBJ2-7
V gene: TRBV6-6
CDR3 protein: CASSLGTDLYEQYF
CDR3 DNA: TGTGCCAGCAGTTTAGGGACGGATCTATACGAGCAGTACTTC

D gene: TRBD1
clone size: .
J gene: TRBJ2-2
V gene: TRBV7-9
CDR3 protein: CASSTRPGTANTGELFF
CDR3 DNA: TGTGCCAGCAGCACCCGCCCGGGGACAGCAAACACCGGGGAGCTGTTTTTT

D gene: .
clone size: .
J gene: TRBJ2-3
V gene: TRBV7-2
CDR3 protein: CASSLGPRDTQYF
CDR3 DNA: TGTGCCAGCAGCTTAGGCCCCCGTGATACGCAGTATTTT

D gene: .
clone size: .
J gene: TRBJ2-7
V gene: TRBV19
CDR3 protein: CASSILGSSVYEQYF
CDR3 DNA: TGTGCCAGTAGTATATTGGGGTCCAGTGTCTACGAGCAGTACTTC

D gene: .
clone size: once
J gene: TRBJ2-1
V gene: TRBV7-9
CDR3 protein: CASSPRPRTAYNEQFF
CDR3 DNA: TGTGCCAGCAGCCCAAGGCCGAGGACAGCCTACAATGAGCAGTTCTTC

D gene: .
clone size: .
J gene: TRBJ2-7
V gene: TRBV29-1
CDR3 protein: CSVEGADYEQYF
CDR3 DNA: TGCAGCGTTGAGGGGGCAGACTACGAGCAGTACTTC

D gene: .
clone size: .
J gene: TRBJ2-7
V gene: TRBV11-3
CDR3 protein: CASSFTVSYEQYF
CDR3 DNA: TGTGCCAGCAGCTTTACGGTATCCTACGAGCAGTACTTC

D gene: TRBD1
clone size: .
J gene: TRBJ1-1
V gene: TRBV29-1
CDR3 protein: CSVEVTGGTEAFF
CDR3 DNA: TGCAGCGTTGAAGTTACAGGGGGCACTGAAGCTTTCTTT

D gene: .
clone size: once
J gene: TRBJ1-6
V gene: TRBV6-6
CDR3 protein: CASSYAGDHSPLHF
CDR3 DNA: TGTGCCAGCAGTTACGCCGGGGATCATTCACCCCTCCACTTT

D gene: .
clone size: .
J gene: TRBJ1-1
V gene: TRBV9
CDR3 protein: CASSVDMNTEAFF
CDR3 DNA: TGTGCCAGCAGCGTCGATATGAACACTGAAGCTTTCTTT

D gene: TRBD1
clone size: .
J gene: TRBJ1-1
V gene: TRBV2
CDR3 protein: CASRQGAITEAFF
CDR3 DNA: TGTGCCAGCAGACAGGGGGCCATCACTGAAGCTTTCTTT